This T cell receptor (beta chain) stems from a study of T-cell reconstitution after alpha-beta-depleted transplantation in children. Findings and caveats of the study: Expanded graft clones numbering several hundred reportedly gave rise to alpha-beta T cells about two months after transplant. Surviving recipient T cells and intrathymic progenitors accounted for some patients' high TCRbeta diversity at day 60. When one year had passed after transplant, most T-cell counts and diversity came from newly produced T cells.

The V gene lost 4 bases and the J gene lost 0 bases, with 9 bases spanning the gap. The CDR3 has 14 residues. Germline CDR1 is DFQATT and CDR2 is SNEGSKA (reference sequence). On this clonotype: Its antigen is currently unknown.

Unique molecular identifiers were incorporated when the TCRbeta library was constructed. TCRdb called the PCR reads again in MiXCR, with one record for every CDR3 protein. Of approximately 230,000 distinct CDR3 sequences in the sample, about 24% were seen once. The source material was PBMCs, mostly from graft donor cells, sampled 360 days after TCRalphabeta/CD19-depleted stem cell transplant. The chain uses TRBV20-1 and TRBJ1-4; D might be TRBD1 (5 bases). The clonotype originates from a female patient aged 2-15 years who had a stem cell transplant for congenital amegakaryocytic thrombocytopenia, so the T cells may come from the graft donor. The CDR3 DNA follows: TGCAGTGCTAACAGGCACGCAACTAATGAAAAACTGTTTTTT. Translated: CSANRHATNEKLFF.